The source of this T cell receptor beta chain is a study of blood T cell repertoires in COVID-19. V was cut by 5 bases and J by 5 bases, with 13 bases left in between. This CDR3 is 13 amino acids long. Germline assignment: CDR1 LGHNA and CDR2 YNFKEQ. Profiled with immunoSEQ multiplex PCR; TCRdb holds only in-frame clones, not every one. The sample lists 250,000 to 350,000 clones; around 82% were seen once. The sequence was collected from a woman aged 45-65 years with acute or convalescent COVID-19. The chain recombines TRBV4-2 with TRBJ2-7; possible D gene TRBD2, 6 bases. The sample taken for sequencing was peripheral blood. CDR3 nucleotide sequence: TGTGCCAGCAGCGGGGTCGGGAGCCACGAGCAGTACTTC. The encoded protein is CASSGVGSHEQYF.